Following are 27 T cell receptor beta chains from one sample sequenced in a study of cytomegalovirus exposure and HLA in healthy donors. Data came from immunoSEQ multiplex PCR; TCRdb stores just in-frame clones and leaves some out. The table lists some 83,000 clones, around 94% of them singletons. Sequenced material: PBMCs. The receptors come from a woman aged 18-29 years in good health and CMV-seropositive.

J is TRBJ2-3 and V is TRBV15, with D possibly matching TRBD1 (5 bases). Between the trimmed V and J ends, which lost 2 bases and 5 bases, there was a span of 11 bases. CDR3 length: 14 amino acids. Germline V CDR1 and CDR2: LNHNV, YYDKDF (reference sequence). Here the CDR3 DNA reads TGTGCCACCAGCAGACCCCAGGGTGGAGATACGCAGTATTTT. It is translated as CATSRPQGGDTQYF.

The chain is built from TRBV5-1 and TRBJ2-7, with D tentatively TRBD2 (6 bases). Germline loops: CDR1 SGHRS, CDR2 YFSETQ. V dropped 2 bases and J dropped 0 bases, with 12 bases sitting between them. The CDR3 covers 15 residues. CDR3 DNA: TGCGCCAGCAGCTTATTTAGCGGATACTCCTACGAGCAGTACTTC. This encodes CASSLFSGYSYEQYF.

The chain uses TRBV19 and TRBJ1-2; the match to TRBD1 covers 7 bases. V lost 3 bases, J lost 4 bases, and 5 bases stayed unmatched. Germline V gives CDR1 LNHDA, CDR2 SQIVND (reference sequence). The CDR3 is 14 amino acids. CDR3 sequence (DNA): TGTGCCAGTAGTATGCAGGGGGATCGCTATGGCTACACCTTC. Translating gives CASSMQGDRYGYTF.

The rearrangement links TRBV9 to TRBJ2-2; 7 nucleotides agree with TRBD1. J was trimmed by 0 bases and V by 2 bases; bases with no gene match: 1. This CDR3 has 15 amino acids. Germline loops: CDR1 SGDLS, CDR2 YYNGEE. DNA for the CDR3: TGTGCCAGCAGCGTTCAGGGGGCGAACACCGGGGAGCTGTTTTTT. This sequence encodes CASSVQGANTGELFF.

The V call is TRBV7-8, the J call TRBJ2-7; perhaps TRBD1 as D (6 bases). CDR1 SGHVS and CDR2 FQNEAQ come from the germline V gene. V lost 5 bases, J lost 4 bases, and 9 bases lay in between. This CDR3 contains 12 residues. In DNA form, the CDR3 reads TGTGCCAGCAGCGTACAGGGTTACGAGCAGTACTTC. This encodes CASSVQGYEQYF. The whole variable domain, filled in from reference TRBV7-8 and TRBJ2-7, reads GAGVSQSPRYKVAKRGQDVALRCDPISGHVSLFWYQQALGQGPEFLTYFQNEAQLDKSGLPSDRFFAERPEGSVSTLKIQRTQQEDSAVYLCASSVQGYEQYFGPGTRLTVT.

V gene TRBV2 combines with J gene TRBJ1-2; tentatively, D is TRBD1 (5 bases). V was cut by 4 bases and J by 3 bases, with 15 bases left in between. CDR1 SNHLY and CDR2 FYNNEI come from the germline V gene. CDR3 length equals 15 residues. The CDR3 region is CASSGGQGGDYGYTF. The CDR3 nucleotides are TGTGCCAGCAGTGGGGGCCAGGGAGGGGACTATGGCTACACCTTC.

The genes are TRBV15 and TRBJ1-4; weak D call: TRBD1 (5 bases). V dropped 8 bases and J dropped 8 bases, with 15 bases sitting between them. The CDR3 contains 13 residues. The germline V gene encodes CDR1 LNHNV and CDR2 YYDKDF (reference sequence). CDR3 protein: CATRSPGPEKLFF. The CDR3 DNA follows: TGTGCCACCCGGAGCCCAGGGCCGGAAAAACTGTTTTTT. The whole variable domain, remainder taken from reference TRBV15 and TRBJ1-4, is DAMVIQNPRYQVTQFGKPVTLSCSQTLNHNVMYWYQQKSSQAPKLLFHYYDKDFNNEADTPDNFQSRRPNTSFCFLDIRSPGLGDTAMYLCATRSPGPEKLFFGSGTQLSVL.

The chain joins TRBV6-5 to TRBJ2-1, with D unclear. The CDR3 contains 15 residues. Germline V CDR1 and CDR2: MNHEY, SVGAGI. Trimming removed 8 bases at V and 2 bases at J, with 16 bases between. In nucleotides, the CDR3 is TGTGCCAGCGCCCTTGGCGGAGCTGCCTACAATGAGCAGTTCTTC. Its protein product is CASALGGAAYNEQFF.

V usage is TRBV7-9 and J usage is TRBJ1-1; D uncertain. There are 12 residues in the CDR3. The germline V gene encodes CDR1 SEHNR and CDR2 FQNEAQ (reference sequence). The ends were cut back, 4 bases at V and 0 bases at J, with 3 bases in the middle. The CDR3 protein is CASSYMNTEAFF. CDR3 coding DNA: TGTGCCAGCAGCTACATGAACACTGAAGCTTTCTTT.

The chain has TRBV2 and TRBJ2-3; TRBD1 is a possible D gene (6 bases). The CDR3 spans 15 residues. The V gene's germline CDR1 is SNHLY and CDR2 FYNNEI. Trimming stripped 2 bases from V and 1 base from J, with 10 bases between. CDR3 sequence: CASSEWGRGTDTQYF. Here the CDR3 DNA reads TGTGCCAGCAGTGAATGGGGGCGGGGCACAGATACGCAGTATTTT.

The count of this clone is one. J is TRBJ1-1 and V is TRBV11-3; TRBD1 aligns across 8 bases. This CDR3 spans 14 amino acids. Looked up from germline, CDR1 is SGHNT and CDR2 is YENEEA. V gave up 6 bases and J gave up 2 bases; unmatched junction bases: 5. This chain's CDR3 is CASSRGQENTEAFF. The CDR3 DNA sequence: TGTGCCAGCAGTAGGGGACAGGAAAACACTGAAGCTTTCTTT.

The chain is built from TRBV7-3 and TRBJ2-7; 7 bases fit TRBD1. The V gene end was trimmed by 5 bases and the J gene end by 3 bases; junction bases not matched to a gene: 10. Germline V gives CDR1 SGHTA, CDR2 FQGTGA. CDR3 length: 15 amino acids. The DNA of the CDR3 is TGTGCCAGCAGCGTACTAGGGGGCGTCGACTACGAGCAGTACTTC. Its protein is CASSVLGGVDYEQYF.

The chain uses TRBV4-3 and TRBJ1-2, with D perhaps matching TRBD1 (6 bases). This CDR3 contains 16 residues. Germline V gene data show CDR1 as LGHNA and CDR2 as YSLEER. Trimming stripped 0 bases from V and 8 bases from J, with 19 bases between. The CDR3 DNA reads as TGCGCCAGCAGCCAAGATCAGTCGGACAGAACTGCGGGCTACACCTTC. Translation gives CASSQDQSDRTAGYTF.

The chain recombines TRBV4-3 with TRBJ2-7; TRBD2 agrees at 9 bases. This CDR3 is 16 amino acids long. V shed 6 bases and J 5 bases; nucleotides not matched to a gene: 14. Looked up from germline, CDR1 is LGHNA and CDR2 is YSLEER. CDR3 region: CASSQTQIAGAHEQYF. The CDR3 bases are TGCGCCAGCAGTCAGACTCAAATAGCGGGAGCACACGAGCAGTACTTC.

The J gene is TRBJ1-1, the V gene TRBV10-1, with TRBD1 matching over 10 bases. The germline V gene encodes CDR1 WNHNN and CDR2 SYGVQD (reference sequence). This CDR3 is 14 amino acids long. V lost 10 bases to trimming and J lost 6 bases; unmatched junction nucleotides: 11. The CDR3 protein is CAKWDRGFQPEAFF. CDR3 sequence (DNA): TGCGCCAAATGGGACAGGGGCTTCCAGCCTGAAGCTTTCTTT.

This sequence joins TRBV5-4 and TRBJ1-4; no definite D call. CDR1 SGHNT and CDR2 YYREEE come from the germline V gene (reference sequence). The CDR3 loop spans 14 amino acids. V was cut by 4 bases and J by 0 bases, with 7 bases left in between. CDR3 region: CASSLSTTNEKLFF. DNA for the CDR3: TGTGCCAGCAGCCTCAGTACAACTAATGAAAAACTGTTTTTT.

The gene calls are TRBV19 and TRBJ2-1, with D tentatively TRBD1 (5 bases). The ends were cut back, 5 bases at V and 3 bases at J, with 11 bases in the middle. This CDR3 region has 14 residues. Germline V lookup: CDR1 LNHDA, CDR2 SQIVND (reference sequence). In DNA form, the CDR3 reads TGTGCCAGTAGTGGCAGGGCTGGCTACAATGAGCAGTTCTTC. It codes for CASSGRAGYNEQFF.

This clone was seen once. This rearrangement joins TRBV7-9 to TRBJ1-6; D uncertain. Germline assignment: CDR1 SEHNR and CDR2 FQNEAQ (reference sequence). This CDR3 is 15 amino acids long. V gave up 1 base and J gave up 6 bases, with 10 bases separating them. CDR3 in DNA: TGTGCCAGCAGCTTAGACGCGGACTCTAATTCACCCCTCCACTTT. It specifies CASSLDADSNSPLHF.

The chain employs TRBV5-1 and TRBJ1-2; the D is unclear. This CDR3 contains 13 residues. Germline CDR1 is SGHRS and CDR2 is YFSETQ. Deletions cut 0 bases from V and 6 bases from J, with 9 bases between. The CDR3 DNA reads TGCGCCAGCAGCTTGGAACTGAGAAATGGCTACACCTTC. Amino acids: CASSLELRNGYTF.

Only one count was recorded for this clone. The CDR3: CASSVDGRAREETQYF. In DNA form, the CDR3 reads TGTGCCAGCAGCGTAGACGGCAGGGCTCGCGAAGAGACCCAGTACTTC. This rearrangement joins TRBV9 to TRBJ2-5, with D possibly being TRBD1 (5 bases). Trimming took 0 bases from V and 3 from J, leaving 15 bases between them. The CDR3 covers 16 residues. Germline V gene sequence: CDR1 SGDLS, CDR2 YYNGEE. The full variable domain, in which reference TRBV9 and TRBJ2-5 provide the parts outside the CDR3, is DSGVTQTPKHLITATGQRVTLRCSPRSGDLSVYWYQQSLDQGLQFLIQYYNGEERAKGNILERFSAQQFPDLHSELNLSSLELGDSALYFCASSVDGRAREETQYFGPGTRLLVL.

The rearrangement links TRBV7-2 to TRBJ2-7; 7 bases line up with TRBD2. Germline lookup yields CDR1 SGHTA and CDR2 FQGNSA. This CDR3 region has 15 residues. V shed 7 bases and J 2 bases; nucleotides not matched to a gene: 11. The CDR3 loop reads CASTGGRGSTYEQYF. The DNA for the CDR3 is TGTGCCAGCACCGGTGGGAGGGGATCAACCTACGAGCAGTACTTC. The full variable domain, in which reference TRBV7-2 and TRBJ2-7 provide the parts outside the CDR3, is GAGVSQSPSNKVTEKGKDVELRCDPISGHTALYWYRQSLGQGLEFLIYFQGNSAPDKSGLPSDRFSAERTGGSVSTLTIQRTQQEDSAVYLCASTGGRGSTYEQYFGPGTRLTVT.

The CDR3 region has the DNA TGCGCCAGCAGAGAGCCCGGGGAGCTGTTTTTT. Residues: CASREPGELFF. V gene TRBV23-1 combines with J gene TRBJ2-2, with unresolved D. TRBV23-1 counts as an open reading frame of uncertain function. Between the trimmed V and J ends, which lost 6 bases and 6 bases, there was a span of 5 bases. This CDR3 spans 11 amino acids.

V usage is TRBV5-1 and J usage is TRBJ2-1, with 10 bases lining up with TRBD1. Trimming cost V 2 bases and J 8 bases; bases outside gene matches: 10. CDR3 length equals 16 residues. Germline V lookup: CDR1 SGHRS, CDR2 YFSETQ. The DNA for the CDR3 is TGCGCCAGCAGCTTTCCCCGGGACAGGGGATTACATGAGCAGTTCTTC. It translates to CASSFPRDRGLHEQFF.

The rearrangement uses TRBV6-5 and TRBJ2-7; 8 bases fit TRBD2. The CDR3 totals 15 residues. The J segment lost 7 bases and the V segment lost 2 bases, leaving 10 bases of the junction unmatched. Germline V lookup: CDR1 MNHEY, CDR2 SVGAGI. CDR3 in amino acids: CASSYVRAGVREQYF. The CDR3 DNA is TGTGCCAGCAGTTACGTCCGAGCGGGAGTCAGGGAGCAGTACTTC.

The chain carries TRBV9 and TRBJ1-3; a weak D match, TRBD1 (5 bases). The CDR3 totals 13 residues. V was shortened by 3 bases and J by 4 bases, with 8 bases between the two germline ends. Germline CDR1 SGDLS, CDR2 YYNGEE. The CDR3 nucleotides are TGTGCCAGCAGCGGGGACTGGGGAAACACCATATATTTT. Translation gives CASSGDWGNTIYF.

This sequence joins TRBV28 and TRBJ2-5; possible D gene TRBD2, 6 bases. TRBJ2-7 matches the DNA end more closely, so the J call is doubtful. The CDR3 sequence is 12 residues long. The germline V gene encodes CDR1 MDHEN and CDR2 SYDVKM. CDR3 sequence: CASSSTSYEQYF. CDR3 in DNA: TGTGCCAGCAGCTCGACTAGCTACGAGCAGTACTTC.

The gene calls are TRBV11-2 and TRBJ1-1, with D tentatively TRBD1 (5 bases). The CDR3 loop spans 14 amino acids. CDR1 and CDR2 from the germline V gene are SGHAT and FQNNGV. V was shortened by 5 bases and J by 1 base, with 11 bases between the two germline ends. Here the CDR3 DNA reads TGTGCCAGCAGCCCCGACAGACAGAACACTGAAGCTTTCTTT. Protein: CASSPDRQNTEAFF.